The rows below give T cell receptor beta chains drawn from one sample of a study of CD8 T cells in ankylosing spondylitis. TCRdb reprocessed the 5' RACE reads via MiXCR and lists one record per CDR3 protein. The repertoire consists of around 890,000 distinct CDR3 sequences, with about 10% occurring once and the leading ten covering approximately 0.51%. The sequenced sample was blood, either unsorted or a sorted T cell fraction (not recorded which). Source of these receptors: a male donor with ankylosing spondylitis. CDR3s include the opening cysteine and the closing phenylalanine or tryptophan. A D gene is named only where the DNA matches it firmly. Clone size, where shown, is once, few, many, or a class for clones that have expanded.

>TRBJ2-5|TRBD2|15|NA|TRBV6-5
CASSYGASGQETQYF
TGTGCCAGCAGTTACGGGGCTAGCGGACAAGAGACCCAGTACTTC
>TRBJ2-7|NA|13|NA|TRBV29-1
CSAGGLYDYEQYF
TGCAGCGCAGGGGGACTCTACGACTACGAGCAGTACTTC
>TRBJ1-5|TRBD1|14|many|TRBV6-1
CASKGAFSNQPQHF
TGTGCCAGCAAGGGGGCTTTCAGCAATCAGCCCCAGCATTTT
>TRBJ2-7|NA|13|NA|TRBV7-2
CASSSRLGGEQYF
TGTGCCAGCAGCTCCCGACTTGGGGGCGAGCAGTACTTC
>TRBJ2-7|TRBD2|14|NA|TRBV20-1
CSAGSGGLNYEQYF
TGCAGTGCGGGTAGCGGGGGGCTAAACTACGAGCAGTACTTC
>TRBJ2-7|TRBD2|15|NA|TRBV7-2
CASSLVAGEGYEQYF
TGTGCCAGCAGCTTAGTGGCGGGAGAAGGGTACGAGCAGTACTTC
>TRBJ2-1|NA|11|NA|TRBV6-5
CASRDYNEQFF
TGTGCCAGCAGGGATTACAATGAGCAGTTCTTC
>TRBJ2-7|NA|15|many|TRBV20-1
CSARDPIRGTYEQYF
TGCAGTGCTAGAGATCCGATAAGGGGGACCTACGAGCAGTACTTC
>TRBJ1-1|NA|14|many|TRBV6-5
CASSFDPWGTEAFF
TGTGCCAGCAGTTTCGACCCGTGGGGGACTGAAGCTTTCTTT
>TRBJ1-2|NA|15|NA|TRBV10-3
CAISDPRRGAHGYTF
TGTGCCATCAGTGACCCACGACGGGGGGCTCACGGCTACACCTTC
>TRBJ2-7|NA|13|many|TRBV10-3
CAIRDGDSYEQYF
TGTGCCATCAGAGACGGGGACTCCTACGAGCAGTACTTC
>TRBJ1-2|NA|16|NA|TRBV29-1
CSVEDRSGFPSYGYTF
TGCAGCGTTGAAGATAGATCGGGCTTCCCGTCCTATGGCTACACCTTC
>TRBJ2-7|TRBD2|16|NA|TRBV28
CASTPAGSGNTYEQYF
TGTGCCAGCACCCCCGCGGGGAGCGGGAACACCTACGAGCAGTACTTC
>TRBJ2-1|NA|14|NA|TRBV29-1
CRGAGPRTYNEQFF
TGCAGAGGGGCGGGCCCCCGTACCTACAATGAGCAGTTCTTC
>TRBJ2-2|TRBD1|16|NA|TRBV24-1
CATSDPGTGGIGELFF
TGTGCCACCAGTGATCCCGGGACAGGGGGCATCGGGGAGCTGTTTTTT
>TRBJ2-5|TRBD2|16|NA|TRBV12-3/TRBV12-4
CASSLTSGGAWETQYF
TGTGCCAGCAGTCTAACTAGCGGGGGGGCCTGGGAGACCCAGTACTTC
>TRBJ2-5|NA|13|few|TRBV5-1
CASSRDPNSAQYF
TGCGCCAGCAGCCGGGACCCGAATAGTGCCCAGTACTTC
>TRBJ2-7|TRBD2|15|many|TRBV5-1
CASSLFSGPQGEQYF
TGCGCCAGCAGCCTTTTTAGCGGGCCGCAAGGCGAGCAGTACTTC
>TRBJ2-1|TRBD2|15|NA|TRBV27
CASSHTSGNYNEQFF
TGTGCCAGCAGCCACACTAGCGGGAATTACAATGAGCAGTTCTTC
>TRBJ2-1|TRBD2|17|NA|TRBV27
CASSSRGYRGGYNEQFF
TGTGCCAGCAGTTCTCGGGGATACCGGGGGGGATACAATGAGCAGTTCTTC
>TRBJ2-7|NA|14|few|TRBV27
CASSLGTEPYEQYF
TGTGCCAGCAGTCTCGGGACCGAACCCTACGAGCAGTACTTC
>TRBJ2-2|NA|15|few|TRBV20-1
CSARDWGSDTGELFF
TGCAGTGCTAGAGATTGGGGGTCGGACACCGGGGAGCTGTTTTTT
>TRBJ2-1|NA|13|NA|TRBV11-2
CASSTKVGYEQFF
TGTGCCAGCAGTACGAAAGTTGGGTATGAGCAGTTCTTC
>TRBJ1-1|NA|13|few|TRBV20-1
CSAISGVNTEAFF
TGCAGTGCCATTTCAGGGGTGAACACTGAAGCTTTCTTT
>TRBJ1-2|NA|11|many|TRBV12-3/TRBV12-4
CASSPGYGYTF
TGTGCCAGCAGTCCAGGGTATGGCTACACCTTC
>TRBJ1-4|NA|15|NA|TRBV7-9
CASSLEGRGSEKLFF
TGTGCCAGCAGCTTAGAGGGCAGGGGATCCGAAAAACTGTTTTTT
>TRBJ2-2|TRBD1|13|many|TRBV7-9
CASSGQGAGELFF
TGTGCCAGCAGCGGACAGGGGGCAGGGGAGCTGTTTTTT
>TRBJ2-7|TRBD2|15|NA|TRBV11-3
CASRQGRSGRGVQYF
TGTGCCAGCAGGCAGGGTAGGAGCGGGAGAGGCGTGCAGTACTTC
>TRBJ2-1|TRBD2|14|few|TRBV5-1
CASSLGLAAQGAFF
TGCGCCAGCAGCTTGGGACTAGCGGCTCAAGGTGCGTTCTTC
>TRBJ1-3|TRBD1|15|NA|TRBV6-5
CASSFPGTGGNTIYF
TGTGCCAGCAGTTTTCCCGGGACAGGGGGAAACACCATATATTTT
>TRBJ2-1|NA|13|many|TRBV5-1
CASSLGRDNEQFF
TGCGCCAGCAGCTTGGGCAGAGACAATGAGCAGTTCTTC
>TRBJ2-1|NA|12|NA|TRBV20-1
CSARVNRAEQFF
TGCAGTGCTAGAGTCAACCGGGCCGAGCAGTTCTTC
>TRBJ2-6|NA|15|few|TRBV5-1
CASSTTAPGANVLTF
TGCGCCAGCAGTACGACGGCCCCCGGGGCCAACGTCCTGACTTTC
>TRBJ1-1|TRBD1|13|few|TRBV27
CASRLTGVSEAFF
TGTGCCAGCAGACTGACAGGGGTCTCTGAAGCTTTCTTT
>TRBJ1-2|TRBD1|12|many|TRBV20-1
CSTSTGSYGYTF
TGCAGTACGTCGACAGGGAGCTATGGCTACACCTTC
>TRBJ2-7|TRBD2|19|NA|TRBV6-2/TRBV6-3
CASNHILASGALSSYEQYF
TGTGCCAGCAACCATATATTGGCTAGCGGGGCTCTGAGCTCCTACGAGCAGTACTTC
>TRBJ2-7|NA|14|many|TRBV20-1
CSAPKAGARSEQYF
TGCAGTGCCCCCAAAGCCGGGGCGAGAAGCGAGCAGTACTTC
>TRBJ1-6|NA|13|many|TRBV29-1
CSVGRTANSPLHF
TGCAGCGTCGGTCGGACAGCAAATTCACCCCTCCACTTT
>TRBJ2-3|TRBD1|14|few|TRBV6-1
CASGSGGSTDTQYF
TGTGCCAGCGGATCAGGGGGAAGCACAGATACGCAGTATTTT
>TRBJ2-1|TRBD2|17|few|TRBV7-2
CASSLVGTSGRGNEQFF
TGTGCCAGCAGCTTAGTAGGGACTAGCGGGAGGGGCAATGAGCAGTTCTTC
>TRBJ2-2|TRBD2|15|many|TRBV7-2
CASSSRTSYTGELFF
TGTGCCAGCAGCTCCCGGACTAGTTACACCGGGGAGCTGTTTTTT
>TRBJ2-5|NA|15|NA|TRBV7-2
CASSANRRKKETQYF
TGTGCCAGCAGTGCTAATAGACGGAAGAAAGAGACCCAGTACTTC
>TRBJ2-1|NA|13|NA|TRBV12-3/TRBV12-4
CASSFKQGWVGFF
TGTGCCAGCAGTTTTAAGCAGGGGTGGGTGGGGTTCTTC
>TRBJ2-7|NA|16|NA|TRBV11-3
CASSLGGSGRTYEQYF
TGTGCCAGCAGCTTAGGCGGGTCGGGACGGACCTACGAGCAGTACTTC
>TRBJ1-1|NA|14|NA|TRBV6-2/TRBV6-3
CASSPARVNTEAFF
TGTGCCAGCAGTCCCGCCCGAGTGAACACTGAAGCTTTCTTT